This T cell receptor beta chain was identified in a study of blood T cell repertoires in COVID-19. Study-wide context: COVID-19 samples, acute and convalescent, were from the United States, Italy and Spain. The cDNA or gDNA used as material had been derived from T cells, B-cell-depleted T cells, or PBMCs.

Per the original data handling: By means of reference gene primer amplification, nucleated cell counts were estimated. TCRdb keeps only in-frame clones here, not all; method: immunoSEQ multiplex PCR. Clonal size and the V and J genes are those of that table, whereas D and trimming came from the DNA. In the table there are roughly 35,000 clones, 85% of which are singletons. Trimming at V came to 4 bases and at J to 4 bases, leaving 7 bases not matched to a gene. There are 16 residues in the CDR3. CDR1 and CDR2 from the germline V gene are LGHDT and YNNKEL (reference sequence). Sequencing was carried out using peripheral blood. This rearrangement joins TRBV3-1 (or the pseudogene TRBV3-2) to TRBJ1-3; 10 bases map to TRBD1. The receptor was derived from a human donor with acute or convalescent COVID-19. The donor label of this sample is uncertain. CDR3 nucleotide sequence: TGTGCCAGCAGCCGGGGACAGGGGATCATGGGAAACACCATATATTTT. Its translation: CASSRGQGIMGNTIYF.